This TCR beta chain stems from a study of CD8+ T cells in alopecia areata. As for the study in general: Donor skin was harvested from 6-12-month-old C3H/HeJ mice with spontaneous alopecia and grafted onto approximately 7-11-week-old female C3H/HeJ recipients.

Reverse transcription of extracted RNA yielded cDNA, which provided the sequencing template. Using immunoSEQ multiplex PCR, the repertoire was profiled, and TCRdb retains in-frame clones only, with some absent. The data list 3,000 to 4,500 clones, none observed once; about a third falls to the top ten. With V trimmed by 0 bases and J by 0 bases, 3 bases remained unmatched. CDR1 is NSHNY and CDR2 is SYGAGN in the germline V gene. CDR3 length: 16 amino acids. This clone was detected many times. Its specificity is not known. Each gene name is a mouse one. Sequencing ends 4 residues short of the CDR3 end; the germline J gene provides the rest. Study-wide points: Lesional scalp exceeded normal scalp in clonality, especially in alopecia totalis/universalis.

Pooled cutaneous lymph node cells were sorted using CD4, CD8alpha, NKG2D, NKG2ACE and other markers. This clonotype was obtained from a C3H/HeJ mouse with alopecia areata. Mice of this strain are of MHC haplotype H2-k. The chain recombines TRBV13-1 with TRBJ2-3; 8 positions agree with TRBD2. The sequencing sample was made of CD8+ T cells sorted from a lymph node. Partial CDR3 DNA: TGTGCCAGCAGTGATGCCTGGGGGGACAGTGCAGAA. Translation gives CASSDAWGDSAE. The whole CDR3 is CASSDAWGDSAETLYF.